The rows below give T cell receptor beta chains drawn from one sample of a study of T cells in Graves' hyperthyroidism and ophthalmopathy. One entry per CDR3 protein results from TCRdb running MiXCR on the multiplex PCR reads. The table lists a few hundred thousand distinct CDR3 sequences, 14% of them singletons. The sample taken for sequencing was blood. All receptors come from a woman aged 25 to 39 with Graves' hyperthyroidism that later progressed to Graves' ophthalmopathy. The CDR3 runs from the conserved cysteine through the conserved F or W. Clone size is stated in some rows and not others, as once, few, many or a class when expanded.

>TRBV12-3/TRBV12-4|TRBJ2-6|many
CASSLSGPSVLTF
>TRBV7-9|TRBJ2-3|many
CASSSRGKGDTDTQYF
>TRBV12-5|TRBJ2-7|many
CASGLVRIRGQISSYEQYF
>TRBV5-5|TRBJ2-4|.
CASTAGRAKNIQYF
>TRBV20-1|TRBJ1-5|many
CSAPEGTVSNQPQHF
>TRBV10-1|TRBJ2-3|few
CASSESRAFTDTQYF
>TRBV19|TRBJ1-5|.
CASRALGRRNQPQHF
>TRBV30|TRBJ1-1|many
CAWSGLGSNTEAFF
>TRBV27|TRBJ2-5|many
CASREAGGPGETQYF
>TRBV28|TRBJ2-7|many
CASSALAGVGEQYF